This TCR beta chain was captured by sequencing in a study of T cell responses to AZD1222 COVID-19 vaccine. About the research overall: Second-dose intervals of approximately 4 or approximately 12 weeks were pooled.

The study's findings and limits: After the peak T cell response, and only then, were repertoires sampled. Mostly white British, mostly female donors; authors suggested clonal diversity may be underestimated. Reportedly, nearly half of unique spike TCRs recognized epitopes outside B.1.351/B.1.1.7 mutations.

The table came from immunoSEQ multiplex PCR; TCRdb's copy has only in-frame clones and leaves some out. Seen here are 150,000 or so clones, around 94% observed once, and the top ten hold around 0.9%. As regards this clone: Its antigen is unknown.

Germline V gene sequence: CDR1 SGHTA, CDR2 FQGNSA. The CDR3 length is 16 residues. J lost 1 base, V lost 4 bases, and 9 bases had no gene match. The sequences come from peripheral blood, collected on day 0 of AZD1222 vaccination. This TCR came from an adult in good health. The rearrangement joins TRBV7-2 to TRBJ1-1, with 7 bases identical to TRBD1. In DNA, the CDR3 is TGTGCCAGCAGCTGGACGGGGGACAGCTGGAACACTGAAGCTTTCTTT. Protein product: CASSWTGDSWNTEAFF. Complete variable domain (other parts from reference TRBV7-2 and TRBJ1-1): GAGVSQSPSNKVTEKGKDVELRCDPISGHTALYWYRQSLGQGLEFLIYFQGNSAPDKSGLPSDRFSAERTGGSVSTLTIQRTQQEDSAVYLCASSWTGDSWNTEAFFGQGTRLTVV.